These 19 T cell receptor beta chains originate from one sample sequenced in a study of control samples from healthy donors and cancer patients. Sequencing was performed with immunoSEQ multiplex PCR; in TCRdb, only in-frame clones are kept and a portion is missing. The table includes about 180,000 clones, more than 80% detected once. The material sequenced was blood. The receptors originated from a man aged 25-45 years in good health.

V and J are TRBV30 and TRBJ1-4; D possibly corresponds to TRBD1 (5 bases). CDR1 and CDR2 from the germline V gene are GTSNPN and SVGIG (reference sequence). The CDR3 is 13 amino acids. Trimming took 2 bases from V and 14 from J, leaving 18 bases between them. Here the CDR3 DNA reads TGTGCCTGGAGTCCCGGAGGGGCCCAAATGCTGTTTTTT. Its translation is CAWSPGGAQMLFF. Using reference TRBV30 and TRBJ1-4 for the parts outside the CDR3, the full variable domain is SQTIHQWPATLVQPVGSPLSLECTVEGTSNPNLYWYRQAAGRGLQLLFYSVGIGQISSEVPQNLSASRPQDRQFILSSKKLLLSDSGFYLCAWSPGGAQMLFFGSGTQLSVL.

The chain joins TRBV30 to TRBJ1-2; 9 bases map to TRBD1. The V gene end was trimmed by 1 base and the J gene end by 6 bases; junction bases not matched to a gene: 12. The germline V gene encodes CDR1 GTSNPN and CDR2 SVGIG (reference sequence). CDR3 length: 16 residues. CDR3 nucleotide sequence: TGTGCCTGGAGTGCCTTCTTCGGACAGGGGAGCAATGGCTACACCTTC. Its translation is CAWSAFFGQGSNGYTF.

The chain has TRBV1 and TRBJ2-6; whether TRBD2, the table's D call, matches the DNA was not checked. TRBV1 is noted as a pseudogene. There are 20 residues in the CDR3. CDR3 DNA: TGCACCAGCAGCCAACCGGGACTAGCGGGGGCACCCTCTGGGGCCAACGTCCTGACTTTC. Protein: CTSSQPGLAGAPSGANVLTF.

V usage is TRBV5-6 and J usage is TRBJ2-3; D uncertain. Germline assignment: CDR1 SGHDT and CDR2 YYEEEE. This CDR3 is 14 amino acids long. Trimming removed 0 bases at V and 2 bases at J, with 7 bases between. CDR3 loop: CASSLGASTDTQYF. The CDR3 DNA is TGTGCCAGCAGCTTGGGGGCGTCCACAGATACGCAGTATTTT.

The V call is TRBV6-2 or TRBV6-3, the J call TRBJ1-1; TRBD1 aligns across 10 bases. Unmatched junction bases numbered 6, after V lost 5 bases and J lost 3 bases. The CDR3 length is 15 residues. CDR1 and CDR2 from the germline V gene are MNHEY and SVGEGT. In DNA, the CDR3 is TGTGCCAGCAGTCGGTGGACAGGGGGGTACACTGAAGCTTTCTTT. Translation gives CASSRWTGGYTEAFF.

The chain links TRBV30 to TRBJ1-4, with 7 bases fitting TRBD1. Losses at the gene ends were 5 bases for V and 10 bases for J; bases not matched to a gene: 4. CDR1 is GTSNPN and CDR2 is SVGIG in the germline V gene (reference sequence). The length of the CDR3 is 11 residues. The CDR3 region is CAWENRGKLFF. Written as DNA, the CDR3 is TGTGCCTGGGAAAACAGGGGAAAACTGTTTTTT.

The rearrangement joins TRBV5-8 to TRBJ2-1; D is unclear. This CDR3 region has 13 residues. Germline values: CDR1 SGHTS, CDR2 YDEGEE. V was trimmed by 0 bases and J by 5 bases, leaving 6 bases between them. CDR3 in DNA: TGTGCCAGCAGCTTGGTGGGCAACAATGAGCAGTTCTTC. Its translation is CASSLVGNNEQFF.

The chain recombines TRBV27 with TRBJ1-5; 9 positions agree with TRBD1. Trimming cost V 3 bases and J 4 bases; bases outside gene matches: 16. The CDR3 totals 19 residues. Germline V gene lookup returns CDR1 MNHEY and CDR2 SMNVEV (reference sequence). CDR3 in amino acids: CASSFQRRGQGNGNQPQHF. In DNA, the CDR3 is TGTGCCAGCAGTTTTCAGCGGCGGGGACAGGGTAACGGGAATCAGCCCCAGCATTTT.

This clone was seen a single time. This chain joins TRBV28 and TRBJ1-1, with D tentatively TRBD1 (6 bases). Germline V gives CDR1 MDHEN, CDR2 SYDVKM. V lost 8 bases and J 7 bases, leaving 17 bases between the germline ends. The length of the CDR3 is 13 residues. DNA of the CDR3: TGTGCCAGCGAGAGGCCCGGGACATTTGAAGCTTTCTTT. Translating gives CASERPGTFEAFF.

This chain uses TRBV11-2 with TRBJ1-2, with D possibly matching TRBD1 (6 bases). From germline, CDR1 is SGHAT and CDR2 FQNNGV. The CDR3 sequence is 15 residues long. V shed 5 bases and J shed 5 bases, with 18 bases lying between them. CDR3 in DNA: TGTGCCAGCAGCACCACGTACAGGGCAGGGTATGGCTACACCTTC. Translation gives CASSTTYRAGYGYTF.

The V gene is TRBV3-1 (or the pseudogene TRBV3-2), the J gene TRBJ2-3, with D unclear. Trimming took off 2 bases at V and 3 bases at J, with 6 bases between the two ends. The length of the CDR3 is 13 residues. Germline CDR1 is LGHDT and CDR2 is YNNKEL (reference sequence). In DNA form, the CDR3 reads TGTGCCAGCAGCCAAATCCCAACAGATACGCAGTATTTT. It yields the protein CASSQIPTDTQYF.

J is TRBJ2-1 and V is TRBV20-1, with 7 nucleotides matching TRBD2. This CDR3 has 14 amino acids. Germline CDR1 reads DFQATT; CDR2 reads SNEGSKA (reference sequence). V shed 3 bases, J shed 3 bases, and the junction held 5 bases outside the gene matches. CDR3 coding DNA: TGCAGTGCTAGTCAAGCGGGGATCTACAATGAGCAGTTCTTC. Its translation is CSASQAGIYNEQFF.

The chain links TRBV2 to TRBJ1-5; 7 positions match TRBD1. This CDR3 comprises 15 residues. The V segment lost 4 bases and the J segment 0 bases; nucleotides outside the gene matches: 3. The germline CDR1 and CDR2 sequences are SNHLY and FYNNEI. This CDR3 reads CASSAGTVSNQPQHF. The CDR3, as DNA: TGTGCCAGCAGTGCCGGGACAGTTAGCAATCAGCCCCAGCATTTT.

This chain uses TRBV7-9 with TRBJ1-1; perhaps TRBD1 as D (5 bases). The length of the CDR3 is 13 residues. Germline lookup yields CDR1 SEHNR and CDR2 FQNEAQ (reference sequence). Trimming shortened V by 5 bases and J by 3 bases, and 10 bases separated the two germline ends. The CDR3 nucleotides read TGTGCCAGCAGCCCTCAGGGCGACACTGAAGCTTTCTTT. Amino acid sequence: CASSPQGDTEAFF.

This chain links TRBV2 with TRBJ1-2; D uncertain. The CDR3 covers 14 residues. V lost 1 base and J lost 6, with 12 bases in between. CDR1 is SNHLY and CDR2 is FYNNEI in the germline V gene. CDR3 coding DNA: TGTGCCAGCAGTGAAGTATTAGGGTCTCATGGCTACACCTTC. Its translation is CASSEVLGSHGYTF.

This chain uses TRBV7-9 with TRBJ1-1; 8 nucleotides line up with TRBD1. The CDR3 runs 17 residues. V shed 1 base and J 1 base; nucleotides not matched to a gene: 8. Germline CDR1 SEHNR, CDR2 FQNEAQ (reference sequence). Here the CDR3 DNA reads TGTGCCAGCAGCTTAGGGGGAACGGGGACAGGGAACACTGAAGCTTTCTTT. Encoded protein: CASSLGGTGTGNTEAFF.

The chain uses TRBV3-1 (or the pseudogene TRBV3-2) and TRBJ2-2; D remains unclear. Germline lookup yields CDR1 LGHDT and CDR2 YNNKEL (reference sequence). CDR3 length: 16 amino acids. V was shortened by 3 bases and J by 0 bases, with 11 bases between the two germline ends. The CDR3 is CASSQRRGANTGELFF. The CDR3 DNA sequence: TGTGCCAGCAGCCAGAGGCGAGGTGCGAACACCGGGGAGCTGTTTTTT.

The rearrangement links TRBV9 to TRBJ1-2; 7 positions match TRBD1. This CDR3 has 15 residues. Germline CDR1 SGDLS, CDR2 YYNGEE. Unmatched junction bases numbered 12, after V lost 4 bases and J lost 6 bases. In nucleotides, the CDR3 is TGTGCCAGCAGCTCCCGGACAGGTCTGGGAGATGGCTACACCTTC. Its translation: CASSSRTGLGDGYTF.

CDR3 amino acids: CASSESWAAEAFF. The CDR3 coding sequence is TGTGCCAGCAGTGAATCCTGGGCCGCTGAAGCTTTCTTT. The chain joins TRBV6-1 to TRBJ1-1, with D unresolved. The ends were cut back, 2 bases at V and 6 bases at J, with 10 bases in the middle. Germline V gene data show CDR1 as MNHNS and CDR2 as SASEGT. The CDR3 sequence is 13 residues long.